This entry lists 8 T cell receptor beta chains sequenced from one sample in a study of STAT5B mutations in CD4+ large granular lymphocyte leukemia. Assay used: immunoSEQ multiplex PCR; TCRdb lists only in-frame clones, some missing. Among under 40,000 clones listed, roughly 70% were seen once. What was sequenced was CD4+ T cells from blood buffy coats. Receptors were obtained from a human donor in good health.

This clone was observed a single time. This chain links TRBV10-3 with TRBJ2-2; weak D call: TRBD1 (6 bases). The V end lost 0 bases, the J end lost 2 bases, and 10 bases lay between the germline ends. The CDR3 is 16 amino acids. In germline, CDR1 is ENHRY, CDR2 SYGVKD. The CDR3 region has the DNA TGTGCCATCAGTGAGTCGACACAGGGAAACACCGGGGAGCTGTTTTTT. It encodes CAISESTQGNTGELFF.

The chain joins TRBV29-1 to TRBJ2-1; D remains ambiguous. This CDR3 contains 13 residues. The germline V and J ends were trimmed by 4 bases and 8 bases, with 15 bases remaining between them. Per the germline V gene, CDR1 is SQVTM and CDR2 is ANQGSEA. CDR3 protein: CSVVSPGSDEQFF. The CDR3 DNA reads as TGCAGCGTTGTGTCTCCAGGAAGTGATGAGCAGTTCTTC.

V is TRBV12-2 and J is TRBJ2-1; the table's D call, TRBD2, has no DNA check behind it. TRBV12-2 is described as a pseudogene. This CDR3 has 16 amino acids. The CDR3, as DNA: TGTGCAAGTCGCTTAGGGGGACTAGCGGGGGGTAATGAGCAGTTCTTC. The encoded protein is CASRLGGLAGGNEQFF.

The rearrangement links TRBV5-1 to TRBJ1-1, with D possibly TRBD1 on 6 matching bases. This CDR3 has 15 residues. Germline V gives CDR1 SGHRS, CDR2 YFSETQ. Trimming removed 1 base at V and 0 bases at J, with 10 bases between. The CDR3 loop is CASSLIGGMNTEAFF. The CDR3 region has the DNA TGCGCCAGCAGCTTGATAGGGGGGATGAACACTGAAGCTTTCTTT. Filled out from reference TRBV5-1 and TRBJ1-1, the complete variable domain reads KAGVTQTPRYLIKTRGQQVTLSCSPISGHRSVSWYQQTPGQGLQFLFEYFSETQRNKGNFPGRFSGRQFSNSRSEMNVSTLELGDSALYLCASSLIGGMNTEAFFGQGTRLTVV.

This rearrangement joins TRBV5-6 to TRBJ2-7, with D hard to call. The CDR3 runs to 13 residues. Trimming removed 4 bases at V and 1 base at J, with 9 bases between. Germline V CDR1 and CDR2: SGHDT, YYEEEE. CDR3 sequence: CASSAPRSYEQYF. The DNA of the CDR3 is TGTGCCAGCAGCGCCCCCCGGTCCTACGAGCAGTACTTC.

This clone showed up just a few times. V and J are TRBV5-4 and TRBJ1-3; possibly TRBD1 for D (5 bases). CDR3 length equals 16 residues. Germline CDR1 and CDR2: SGHNT and YYREEE (reference sequence). V lost 0 bases and J 0 bases, leaving 10 bases between the germline ends. The CDR3 sequence: CASSLVGLNSGNTIYF. The CDR3, as DNA: TGTGCCAGCAGCTTGGTGGGACTGAACTCTGGAAACACCATATATTTT. The variable domain in full, completed from reference TRBV5-4 and TRBJ1-3, reads ETGVTQSPTHLIKTRGQQVTLRCSSQSGHNTVSWYQQALGQGPQFIFQYYREEENGRGNFPPRFSGLQFPNYSSELNVNALELDDSALYLCASSLVGLNSGNTIYFGEGSWLTVV.

Turning to this clone: The CDR3 carries no conserved terminal phenylalanine or tryptophan, so it likely arises from a read error. The gene calls are TRBV29-1 and TRBJ2-7, with 9 bases identical to TRBD2. Germline V CDR1 and CDR2: SQVTM, ANQGSEA. V dropped 7 bases and J dropped 0; count of bases not matched to a gene: 4. The CDR3 spans 13 residues. CDR3 nucleotide sequence: TGCAGCGCTCAACTAGCGGGCTCCTACGAGCAGTACCTC. This codes for CSAQLAGSYEQYL.

The V and J genes are TRBV28 and TRBJ2-5, with 8 bases that match TRBD1. Germline assignment: CDR1 MDHEN and CDR2 SYDVKM. The V segment lost 1 base and the J segment 2 bases; nucleotides outside the gene matches: 6. The CDR3 is 16 amino acids. The DNA of the CDR3 is TGTGCCAGCAGTTTATTGGGGACAGGTTCTCAAGAGACCCAGTACTTC. It translates to CASSLLGTGSQETQYF.